What follows are 8 T cell receptor beta chains derived from one specimen sequenced in a study of blood T cell repertoires in COVID-19. TCRdb's table, derived via immunoSEQ multiplex PCR, lists solely in-frame clones and lacks some. The sample contains some 250,000 clones, 80% to 90% of which appear only once. The sequenced material came from PBMCs or T cells enriched from blood (not recorded which). The receptors here all came from a man younger than 35 who had recovered from COVID-19.

V is TRBV27 and J is TRBJ1-1; possibly TRBD1 for D (6 bases). CDR3 length: 12 residues. Looked up from germline, CDR1 is MNHEY and CDR2 is SMNVEV (reference sequence). V gave up 7 bases and J gave up 11 bases, with 17 bases separating them. The CDR3 bases are TGTGCCAGCACCACTCCGGGACACGGGGCTTTCTTT. Protein: CASTTPGHGAFF.

The chain recombines TRBV2 with TRBJ1-1; 7 bases match TRBD1. CDR3 length: 13 residues. Per germline, CDR1 SNHLY and CDR2 FYNNEI. The V and J ends lost 4 bases and 4 bases, in that order; junction bases with no gene match: 3. The CDR3 DNA sequence: TGTGCCAGCAGTGGGGACAGCTTCACTGAAGCTTTCTTT. Translating it yields CASSGDSFTEAFF.

The chain couples TRBV12-3 or TRBV12-4 to TRBJ2-5, with 7 nucleotides matching TRBD1. There are 12 residues in the CDR3. After removal of 7 bases from V and 5 bases from J, the junction contained 4 bases not matched to a gene. The CDR3 region is CASTTGAETQYF. In DNA form, the CDR3 reads TGTGCCAGCACTACAGGGGCCGAGACCCAGTACTTC.

The genes are TRBV3-1 (or the pseudogene TRBV3-2) and TRBJ1-5; D may be TRBD1 (5 bases). Germline V lookup: CDR1 LGHDT, CDR2 YNNKEL (reference sequence). Between the trimmed V and J ends, which lost 0 bases and 6 bases, there was a span of 12 bases. The CDR3 consists of 15 residues. The CDR3, as DNA: TGTGCCAGCAGCCAAGAGGGGAGGGGTCCTCAGCCCCAGCATTTT. Amino acid sequence: CASSQEGRGPQPQHF.

This rearrangement joins TRBV7-9 to TRBJ2-3; TRBD1 matches at 9 bases. V was pared by 5 bases and J by 6 bases, with 15 bases of the junction left unmatched. Germline V gene data show CDR1 as SEHNR and CDR2 as FQNEAQ (reference sequence). CDR3 length equals 17 residues. CDR3: CASSLLSGQGFSDTQYF. The CDR3 nucleotides read TGTGCCAGCAGCCTACTTAGCGGACAGGGGTTCTCGGATACGCAGTATTTT.

V gene TRBV29-1 combines with J gene TRBJ2-2, with D uncertain. Trimming removed 5 bases from V and 3 bases from J, with 7 bases in between. Per germline, CDR1 SQVTM and CDR2 ANQGSEA. This CDR3 is 12 amino acids long. CDR3 in DNA: TGCAGCGTTTTTCAGGACACCGGGGAGCTGTTTTTT. This translates into CSVFQDTGELFF.

This chain uses TRBV10-3 with TRBJ1-1, with 9 bases matching TRBD1. The CDR3 extends over 15 amino acids. Germline values: CDR1 ENHRY, CDR2 SYGVKD. The V segment lost 7 bases and the J segment 6 bases; nucleotides outside the gene matches: 12. The CDR3 loop reads CAITKVGTGSSEAFF. DNA of the CDR3: TGTGCCATCACCAAGGTGGGGACAGGGTCGTCTGAAGCTTTCTTT.

The chain carries TRBV27 and TRBJ1-5; D gene uncertain. The CDR3 consists of 14 residues. V was trimmed by 4 bases and J by 3 bases, leaving 10 bases between them. Germline CDR1 and CDR2: MNHEY and SMNVEV (reference sequence). The CDR3 DNA sequence: TGTGCCAGCAGTTCCCCGGGGTACAATCAGCCCCAGCATTTT. Translation gives CASSSPGYNQPQHF.